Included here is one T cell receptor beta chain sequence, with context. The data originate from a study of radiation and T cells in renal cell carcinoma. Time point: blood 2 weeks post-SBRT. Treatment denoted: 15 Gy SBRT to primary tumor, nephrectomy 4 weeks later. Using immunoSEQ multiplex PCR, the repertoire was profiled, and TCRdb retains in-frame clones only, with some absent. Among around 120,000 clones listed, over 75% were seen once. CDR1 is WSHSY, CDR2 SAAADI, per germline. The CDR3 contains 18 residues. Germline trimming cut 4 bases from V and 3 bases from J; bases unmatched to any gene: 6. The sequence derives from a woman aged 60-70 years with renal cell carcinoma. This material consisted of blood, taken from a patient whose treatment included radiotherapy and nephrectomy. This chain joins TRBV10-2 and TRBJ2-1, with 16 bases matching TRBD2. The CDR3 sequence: CASSVPGLAGGLYNEQFF. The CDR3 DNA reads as TGCGCCAGCAGTGTACCGGGACTAGCGGGGGGGCTCTACAATGAGCAGTTCTTC.